These T cell receptor beta chains were read from a single sample in a study of blood T cell repertoires in COVID-19. Assay: immunoSEQ multiplex PCR; the TCRdb copy retains only in-frame clones and omits some. The repertoire holds about 360,000 clones, with 86% as singletons. The sequencing sample was made of peripheral blood. The receptors come from a woman aged 55-75 years with COVID-19, enrolled during active disease. CDR3s include the opening cysteine and the closing phenylalanine or tryptophan.

J gene | V gene | CDR3 protein
TRBJ2-1 | TRBV7-9 | CASSLRAGPYNEQFF
TRBJ2-6 | TRBV9 | CASSVRGGANVLTF
TRBJ1-1 | TRBV15 | CATSGLGYTEAFF
TRBJ2-1 | TRBV5-4 | CASSRPGSGGLSYNEQFF
TRBJ2-2 | TRBV2 | CASSYAGELFF
TRBJ1-3 | TRBV19 | CASNEASTSGNTIYF
TRBJ2-2 | TRBV7-7 | CASSLGTGNTGELFF
TRBJ1-2 | TRBV9 | CASSLPGSYGYTF
TRBJ1-4 | TRBV10-3 | CAISAGGSNEKLFF
TRBJ1-2 | TRBV7-9 | CASRGGTGALRYYGYTF
TRBJ1-1 | TRBV15 | CATSRARNTEAFF
TRBJ2-1 | TRBV5-4 | CASSPQGAGNNEQFF
TRBJ1-1 | TRBV5-1 | CASSQGQGSSEAFF
TRBJ1-2 | TRBV6-5 | CASSYWTPVRNTGYTF
TRBJ2-5 | TRBV11-3 | CASSGLEETQYF
TRBJ1-2 | TRBV19 | CASSILAGTYGYTF
TRBJ2-7 | TRBV5-5 | CASSFSGPPYEQYF
TRBJ2-7 | TRBV3-1/TRBV3-2 | CASSRATGFEQYF
TRBJ1-5 | TRBV29-1 | CSVKQGLNQPQHF
TRBJ1-6 | TRBV11-3 | CASSLFFWDRGRVTSPLHF
TRBJ2-6 | TRBV16 | CASSPRGSGANVLTF
TRBJ1-1 | TRBV18 | CASSPRTGEAFF
TRBJ1-2 | TRBV24-1 | CATSRQGGVDYGYTF
TRBJ1-4 | TRBV5-1 | CASSDGTGGREKLFF
TRBJ1-2 | TRBV28 | CASSVQGARVF
TRBJ1-2 | TRBV7-9 | CASSLQGYRGYTF
TRBJ2-7 | TRBV7-4 | CASIRGGPPYEQYF
TRBJ2-3 | TRBV18 | CASSLGLAGADTQYF
TRBJ2-7 | TRBV5-4 | CASSRGQGFRLEQYF
TRBJ1-1 | TRBV10-3 | CAITRLQGPTEAFF
TRBJ2-1 | TRBV7-9 | CASSPGQGLEQFF
TRBJ1-5 | TRBV5-6 | CASSLTGQPQHF
TRBJ2-3 | TRBV12-5 | CASGLRGGPDTQYF
TRBJ2-7 | TRBV5-1 | CASSFSNEQYF
TRBJ2-3 | TRBV7-8 | CASSGQAGVWTDTQYF
TRBJ1-1 | TRBV6-5 | CASSLGKSTEAFF
TRBJ1-2 | TRBV5-1 | CASSPGTTNYGYTF
TRBJ1-5 | TRBV2 | CASSGQYGDQPQHF
TRBJ2-7 | TRBV7-8 | CASSPRRQGMVYEQYF
TRBJ2-2 | TRBV7-6 | CASSPLLAGELFF